What follows are 10 T cell receptor beta chains derived from one specimen sequenced in a study of T cell repertoires in cytomegalovirus infection (dated by TCRdb to the late 2010s). The listed sequencing device is Illumina HiSeq 1500. Using fastp at Q25 and MiXCR, TCRdb reprocessed the public reads and kept productive beta chains. Each record represents a unique CDR3 protein, reported with the most common genes and DNA among its rows. The sample records hundreds of thousands of distinct CDR3 sequences, approximately 25% of which are singletons. 8% of the sample is taken by the ten largest. The sequencing input was CD8+ T cells from PBMCs. These receptors came from a human donor in good health (CMV status not recorded). Some clones in this sample may be carry-over from other donors' samples.

This sequence joins TRBV19 and TRBJ1-2; 7 bases line up with TRBD1. J gave up 4 bases and V 7 bases, and 3 bases lay outside the gene matches. This CDR3 is built from 12 residues. The V gene's germline CDR1 is LNHDA and CDR2 SQIVND (reference sequence). The CDR3, as DNA: TGTGCCAGTAAGAACAGGGGCTATGGCTACACCTTC. It specifies CASKNRGYGYTF.

Remarks on this clonotype: Compared with germline, one end of the junction differs, possibly owing to a read error. The rearrangement joins TRBV7-1 to TRBJ2-4, with 8 positions matching TRBD1. TRBV7-1 is an ORF, with its function uncertain. The length of the CDR3 is 16 residues. The CDR3 sequence is CASSPTGDLAKSIQYF. CDR3 bases: TGTGCCAGCAGCCCGACAGGGGACCTAGCCAAAAGCATTCAGTACTTC.

This clonotype has more than one count but fewer than ten. The V gene is TRBV5-6, the J gene TRBJ1-5; 8 bases align to TRBD1. The length of the CDR3 is 15 residues. Trimming removed 4 bases from V and 2 bases from J; junction bases left unmatched: 5. CDR1 is SGHDT, CDR2 YYEEEE, per germline. This CDR3 reads CASSQGARGNQPQHF. DNA for the CDR3: TGTGCCAGCAGCCAGGGGGCTAGGGGCAATCAGCCCCAGCATTTT.

The chain combines TRBV9 with TRBJ2-1; 9 bases are shared with TRBD2. Germline-derived CDR1 and CDR2 are SGDLS and YYNGEE. The CDR3 consists of 16 residues. V was pared by 0 bases and J by 6 bases, with 7 bases of the junction left unmatched. CDR3 bases: TGTGCCAGCAGCGTAGGTGGAGCGGGGGGTGTCAATGAGCAGTTCTTC. The encoded protein is CASSVGGAGGVNEQFF.

This chain joins TRBV5-1 and TRBJ1-5; perhaps TRBD1 as D (5 bases). Germline V CDR1 and CDR2: SGHRS, YFSETQ. V lost 4 bases and J 5 bases, leaving 13 bases between the germline ends. This CDR3 comprises 14 residues. The CDR3 loop is CASSLTVGDQPQHF. The CDR3 DNA reads as TGCGCCAGCAGCCTGACAGTGGGCGATCAGCCCCAGCATTTT.

The rearrangement links TRBV29-1 to TRBJ2-7, with D hard to call. CDR3 length: 14 amino acids. CDR1 and CDR2 (germline): SQVTM, ANQGSEA. The V and J ends lost 0 bases and 3 bases respectively, with 12 bases between them. The CDR3 region is CSVEEYGTDYEQYF. The CDR3 nucleotides are TGCAGCGTTGAAGAGTATGGCACCGACTACGAGCAGTACTTC.

The rearrangement links TRBV6-8 to TRBJ2-2, with D perhaps assigned TRBD1 or TRBD2 (6 bases each). Germline values: CDR1 MNHGY, CDR2 SAAAGT. The V end was cut by 0 bases, the J end by 2 bases, with 13 bases between. The CDR3 loop spans 17 amino acids. For the CDR3, the DNA is TGTGCCAGCAGTTACTCGAAAGCCGGGGGCAACACCGGGGAGCTGTTTTTT. Translated: CASSYSKAGGNTGELFF.

The V call is TRBV29-1, the J call TRBJ2-7; no definite D call. Trimming took off 7 bases at V and 2 bases at J, with 18 bases between the two ends. The CDR3 runs to 14 residues. Per germline, CDR1 SQVTM and CDR2 ANQGSEA. CDR3 DNA sequence: TGCAGCGCAGTAGGTCAGGTTGCCCCCTACGAGCAGTACTTC. Its protein is CSAVGQVAPYEQYF.

For the CDR3, the DNA is TGTGCCAGCAGCTTCATCGGGGGACAGATAAATGAAAAACTGTTTTTT. Residues: CASSFIGGQINEKLFF. The chain uses TRBV12-3 or TRBV12-4 and TRBJ1-4; 7 bases map to TRBD1. After removal of 6 bases from V and 5 bases from J, the junction contained 12 bases not matched to a gene. This CDR3 is 16 amino acids long.

This clonotype showed up just a few times. DNA for the CDR3: TGTGCCAGTAGTATGGGGCAGTCCAATCAGCCCCAGCATTTT. Translating gives CASSMGQSNQPQHF. The chain recombines TRBV19 with TRBJ1-5; D is perhaps TRBD1 (5 bases). Germline V gene lookup returns CDR1 LNHDA and CDR2 SQIVND (reference sequence). Trimming cost V 3 bases and J 3 bases, with 9 bases left between them. This CDR3 comprises 14 residues.